What follows are 18 T cell receptor beta chains derived from one specimen sequenced in a study of T cells in Graves' hyperthyroidism and ophthalmopathy. Authors of the study amplified TCR beta CDR3 regions from RNA transcripts. A set of HTBI primers served as the primers for a first-round RT-PCR of the TCR CDR3. From the multiplex PCR reads, TCRdb called clonotypes with MiXCR, one entry per CDR3 protein. This table has approximately 410,000 distinct CDR3 sequences, roughly 15% appearing once. Sample: blood. These receptors were taken from a woman between 18 and 30 years old with Graves' hyperthyroidism.

There are many counts of this clonotype. The V and J genes are TRBV3-1 and TRBJ1-1, with D uncertain. Trimming pared 4 bases from V and 0 bases from J, leaving 12 bases between. There are 15 residues in the CDR3. Germline V gene data show CDR1 as LGHDT and CDR2 as YNNKEL (reference sequence). CDR3 coding DNA: TGTGCCAGCAGCCGACGGAGCGGGATGAACACTGAAGCTTTCTTT. Amino acids: CASSRRSGMNTEAFF.

Ten or more counts support this clonotype. J is TRBJ2-1 and V is TRBV29-1; 10 nucleotides line up with TRBD2. The ends lost 4 bases at V and 9 bases at J; junction bases unmatched: 9. Germline CDR1 reads SQVTM; CDR2 reads ANQGSEA. The CDR3 contains 14 residues. CDR3 coding DNA: TGCAGCGTTGTAGGGCTAGCGGGAGAAATTGAGCAGTTCTTC. It yields the protein CSVVGLAGEIEQFF.

This clonotype was detected ten times or more. The chain couples TRBV6-1 to TRBJ1-2; D is unclear. CDR1 and CDR2 from the germline V gene are MNHNS and SASEGT. V was shortened by 2 bases and J by 8 bases, with 9 bases between the two germline ends. The CDR3 consists of 12 residues. The CDR3 DNA reads TGTGCCAGCAGTGAATTGCTGGAAGGCTACACCTTC. Its protein product is CASSELLEGYTF.

The V call is TRBV7-3, the J call TRBJ2-2, with no clear D. CDR1 is SGHTA, CDR2 FQGTGA, per germline. The CDR3 runs to 15 residues. V was shortened by 5 bases and J by 2 bases, with 12 bases between the two germline ends. CDR3 region: CASSRAGFNTGELFF. The CDR3 DNA follows: TGTGCCAGCAGCCGTGCAGGCTTTAACACCGGGGAGCTGTTTTTT.

This clonotype appeared a few times. This rearrangement joins TRBV9 to TRBJ2-1, with D possibly being TRBD2 (5 bases). Per the germline V gene, CDR1 is SGDLS and CDR2 is YYNGEE. CDR3 length: 14 amino acids. The V and J ends lost 4 bases and 6 bases respectively, with 14 bases between them. The CDR3 region is CASSIGISGNEQFF. DNA for the CDR3: TGTGCCAGCAGCATCGGGATTTCAGGCAATGAGCAGTTCTTC.

At least ten counts were recorded for this clonotype. The chain links TRBV6-2 or TRBV6-3 to TRBJ2-7, with D possibly matching TRBD1 (5 bases). Trimming took 2 bases from V and 0 from J, leaving 11 bases between them. CDR1 is MNHEY and CDR2 is SVGEGT in the germline V gene. The CDR3 extends over 15 amino acids. The CDR3 DNA reads as TGTGCCAGCAGTTACGGGCAGGGAAGCTCCTACGAGCAGTACTTC. It codes for CASSYGQGSSYEQYF.

This clonotype was recorded a few times. The chain links TRBV20-1 to TRBJ2-1; 9 bases map to TRBD1. Germline CDR1 and CDR2: DFQATT and SNEGSKA (reference sequence). V shed 6 bases and J 10 bases; nucleotides not matched to a gene: 10. The CDR3 covers 13 residues. The CDR3 bases are TGCAGTGCCGCCGGGACAGGGTTAATCGAGCAGTTCTTC. It translates to CSAAGTGLIEQFF.

The chain couples TRBV30 to TRBJ1-5; 9 positions agree with TRBD1. The CDR3 contains 14 residues. Germline V gene sequence: CDR1 GTSNPN, CDR2 SVGIG (reference sequence). V lost 5 bases and J lost 1; bases outside the gene matches: 3. The CDR3 sequence is CAWSGTGSNQPQHF. Written as DNA, the CDR3 is TGTGCCTGGTCCGGGACAGGGAGCAATCAGCCCCAGCATTTT.

Worth noting for this clonotype: One junction end does not reproduce the germline sequence, and a read error may be involved. The genes are TRBV20-1 and TRBJ2-1, with a possible D match to TRBD2 (5 bases). Germline lookup yields CDR1 DFQATT and CDR2 SNEGSKA (reference sequence). This CDR3 is 14 amino acids long. The CDR3 loop reads CSARMGDSYNEQFF. As DNA, the CDR3 is TGCAGTGCTAGAATGGGAGACTCCTACAATGAGCAGTTCTTT.

This clonotype has ten or more counts. The chain carries TRBV3-1 and TRBJ2-1, with TRBD2 identical over 8 bases. CDR1 is LGHDT, CDR2 YNNKEL, per germline (reference sequence). This CDR3 is built from 15 residues. Trimming at V came to 5 bases and at J to 6 bases, leaving 9 bases not matched to a gene. In DNA, the CDR3 is TGTGCCAGCAGCGTCACCTGGACTAGCAGCAATGAGCAGTTCTTC. Translated, it gives CASSVTWTSSNEQFF.

This clonotype was seen ten or more times. The chain recombines TRBV7-9 with TRBJ2-3, with 10 bases identical to TRBD2. The CDR3 sequence is 16 residues long. The V and J ends lost 5 bases and 7 bases, in that order; junction bases with no gene match: 12. Looked up from germline, CDR1 is SEHNR and CDR2 is FQNEAQ (reference sequence). Written as DNA, the CDR3 is TGTGCCAGCAGCCCAACCACTAGCGGGATTTATCATACGCAGTATTTT. Residues: CASSPTTSGIYHTQYF.

This clonotype was counted only a few times. This sequence joins TRBV6-2 or TRBV6-3 and TRBJ1-5, with D uncertain. There are 16 residues in the CDR3. From germline, CDR1 is MNHEY and CDR2 SVGEGT. Trimming cost V 8 bases and J 6 bases, with 23 bases left between them. The CDR3 is CASSLSGSARGQPQHF. DNA of the CDR3: TGTGCCAGCTCCCTGAGTGGGTCAGCACGGGGTCAGCCCCAGCATTTT.

This clonotype was seen repeatedly, ten times or more. The chain joins TRBV9 to TRBJ2-1, with a tentative D call TRBD2 (6 bases). This CDR3 comprises 16 residues. Germline lookup yields CDR1 SGDLS and CDR2 YYNGEE. Trimming took off 5 bases at V and 5 bases at J, with 20 bases between the two ends. The CDR3 region is CASSPTGLLGHNEQFF. DNA of the CDR3: TGTGCCAGCAGTCCTACGGGACTCCTAGGCCACAATGAGCAGTTCTTC.

This clonotype was observed at least ten times. Germline and junction disagree at one end, which may indicate a read error. The chain employs TRBV10-3 and TRBJ2-5; TRBD2 aligns across 8 bases. The CDR3 totals 16 residues. Germline values: CDR1 ENHRY, CDR2 SYGVKD. CDR3 in amino acids: CAISESGGRGQETQYF. CDR3 DNA: TGTGCCATCAGCGAGTCGGGAGGGCGAGGACAAGAGACCCAGTACTTC.

Ten or more counts support this clonotype. The gene calls are TRBV20-1 and TRBJ2-7; D is possibly TRBD1 (6 bases). Germline V CDR1 and CDR2: DFQATT, SNEGSKA (reference sequence). The CDR3 runs 12 residues. V lost 1 base and J lost 3, with 7 bases in between. DNA of the CDR3: TGCAGTGCTAGAGGACAGGTCTACGAGCAGTACTTC. It specifies CSARGQVYEQYF.

The CDR3 DNA follows: TGTGCCAGCAGCCCCGCCGCAGAAACCTACGAGCAGTACTTC. Residues: CASSPAAETYEQYF. The chain has TRBV7-3 and TRBJ2-7; D gene ambiguous. Germline V CDR1 and CDR2: SGHTA, FQGTGA. Trimming left V 5 bases short and J 2 bases short, with 13 bases between. CDR3 length equals 14 residues.

In its sample, this clonotype was seen many times. J is TRBJ2-1 and V is TRBV7-3, with D perhaps being TRBD1 or TRBD2 (5 bases each). CDR3 size: 12 residues. Germline CDR1 and CDR2: SGHTA and FQGTGA. The ends were cut back, 5 bases at V and 11 bases at J, with 13 bases in the middle. The CDR3 DNA follows: TGTGCCAGCAGCAACCGGGACGGGAAGCAGTTCTTC. Translated: CASSNRDGKQFF.

Many counts were recorded for this clonotype. This chain links TRBV28 with TRBJ2-7, with D possibly being TRBD2 (6 bases). CDR3 size: 12 residues. Between the trimmed V and J ends, which lost 7 bases and 1 base, there was a span of 8 bases. The germline V gene encodes CDR1 MDHEN and CDR2 SYDVKM. CDR3 sequence reads: CASMAGSYEQYF. In DNA form, the CDR3 reads TGTGCCAGCATGGCGGGATCCTACGAGCAGTACTTC. The entire variable domain, with the rest obtained from reference TRBV28 and TRBJ2-7, is as follows: DVKVTQSSRYLVKRTGEKVFLECVQDMDHENMFWYRQDPGLGLRLIYFSYDVKMKEKGDIPEGYSVSREKKERFSLILESASTNQTSMYLCASMAGSYEQYFGPGTRLTVT.